This T cell receptor beta chain was captured in a study of blood T cell repertoires in COVID-19 (TCRdb year 2020). A note on the overall study: Collaborator samples came from the United States, Italy and Spain and covered acute and convalescent phases of COVID-19. The prospective study material was composed of cDNA or gDNA derived from T cells, B-cell-depleted T cells, or PBMCs. Subjects who had been exposed to COVID-19, were actively infected with it, or had recovered from it provided the deeply sampled blood TCRbeta repertoires that made up the dataset. The repertoires were made available in a free public database intended to serve as a resource for research on the immune response to SARS-CoV-2. The samples were drawn from the first 160 participants of the ongoing ImmuneRACE study and from roughly 1,300 subjects provided by 6 global collaborators. A de-identified subject ID, COVID-19 status, age in years and sex were almost always included in the sample metadata. Where HLA class I and class II types were available, the types were taken from metadata supplied by the sample provider, not from assay-based typing. The research as a whole found: The quantity of clinical and demographic metadata differed by source and by participant and was supplied without curation.

As for this clone: No cognate antigen has been identified for it. No base quality values were provided; no much bigger clone lies one nucleotide off.

At the junction V is shortened by 0 bases and J by 3 bases, with 14 bases in between. The germline V gene (reference sequence) sets CDR1 to LNHDA and CDR2 to SQIVND. The CDR3, from cysteine to phenylalanine, totals 16 residues. The DNA shown is the 48-base CDR3, in frame from base 1. TCRbeta CDR3 regions were amplified from genomic DNA using the immunoSEQ Assay, a bias-controlled multiplex PCR. Turning to the authors' computational methods: The number of nucleated cells in each sample was estimated by amplification of reference gene primers within the assay. To quantify the absolute abundance of each unique TCRbeta CDR3 rearrangement, sequence reads were collapsed and filtered. For each sample, productive Simpson clonality was calculated by taking the square root of Simpson's diversity index across productive rearrangements. TCRdb carries this immuneACCESS record with in-frame sequences only. Its versions omit some clonotypes, under half of them owing to an unresolved V gene in the studies checked, with the rest unexplained. That table supplies the V and J calls and clone size; D and trimming were determined from the DNA. For this sample there are approximately 190,000 clones; approximately 80% appear just once. The top ten constitute 6.9% of the sample.

Whole blood was collected in K2EDTA tubes by collaborating institutions according to the institutions' own protocols. For TCRbeta analysis, collaborators shipped samples in one of three forms: frozen whole blood, isolated PBMCs, or DNA extracted from either of those sample types. Sequencing was carried out using peripheral blood. The receptor's source is a human donor with acute or convalescent COVID-19. The donor label of this sample is uncertain. Recombination linked TRBV19 to TRBJ1-2; confidence is insufficient to name the D gene. The DNA sequence is TGTGCCAGTAGTATAGATGATATGAGGAAGGACTATGGCTACACCTTC. Its translation is CASSIDDMRKDYGYTF.